This record looks at one T cell receptor (beta chain) sequence and its context. The sample belongs to a study of immune evolution from preneoplasia to lung adenocarcinoma. CDR3 length equals 14 residues. Germline values: CDR1 KGHSH, CDR2 LQKENI. Unmatched junction bases numbered 4, after V lost 4 bases and J lost 3 bases. Clones were read by immunoSEQ multiplex PCR, and TCRdb kept only the in-frame ones, dropping some. The top ten hold 3.8% of the sample, which has 9,500 to 15,000 clones, more than 75% seen once. The specimen was FFPE tissue from an adenomatous hyperplasia lung lesion. Subset in this sample: atypical adenomatous hyperplasia (AAH), lung preneoplasia. The clonotype was recovered from a person aged 50-70 years with lung adenocarcinoma. The rearrangement joins TRBV18 to TRBJ1-2; 8 bases are shared with TRBD1. CDR3 sequence: CASSLQGDDYGYTF. For the CDR3, the DNA is TGTGCCAGCTCACTACAGGGGGATGACTATGGCTACACCTTC.